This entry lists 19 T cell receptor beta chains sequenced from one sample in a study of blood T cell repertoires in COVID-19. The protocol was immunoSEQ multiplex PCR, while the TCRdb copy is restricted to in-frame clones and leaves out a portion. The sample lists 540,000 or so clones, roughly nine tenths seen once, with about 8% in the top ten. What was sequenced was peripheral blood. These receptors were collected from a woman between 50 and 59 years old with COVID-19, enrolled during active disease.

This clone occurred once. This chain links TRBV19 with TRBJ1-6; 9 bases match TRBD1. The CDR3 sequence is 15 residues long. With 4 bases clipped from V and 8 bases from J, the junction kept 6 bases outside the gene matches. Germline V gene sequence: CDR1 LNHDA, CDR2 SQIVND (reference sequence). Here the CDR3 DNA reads TGTGCCAGTAGTACTACAGGGGGCTGGGATTCACCCCTCCACTTT. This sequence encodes CASSTTGGWDSPLHF.

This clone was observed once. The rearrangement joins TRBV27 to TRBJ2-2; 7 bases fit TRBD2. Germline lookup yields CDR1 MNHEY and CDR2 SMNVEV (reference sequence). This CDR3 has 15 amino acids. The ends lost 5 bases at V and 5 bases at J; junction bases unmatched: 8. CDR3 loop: CASSRAGEGTGELFF. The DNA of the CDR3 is TGTGCCAGCAGTCGCGCGGGGGAGGGGACCGGGGAGCTGTTTTTT.

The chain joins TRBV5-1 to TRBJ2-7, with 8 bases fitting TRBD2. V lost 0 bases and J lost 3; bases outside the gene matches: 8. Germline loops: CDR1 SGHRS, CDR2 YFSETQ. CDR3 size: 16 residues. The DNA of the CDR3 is TGCGCCAGCAGCTTGGCCGGGAGGGGCCTGTACTACGAGCAGTACTTC. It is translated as CASSLAGRGLYYEQYF.

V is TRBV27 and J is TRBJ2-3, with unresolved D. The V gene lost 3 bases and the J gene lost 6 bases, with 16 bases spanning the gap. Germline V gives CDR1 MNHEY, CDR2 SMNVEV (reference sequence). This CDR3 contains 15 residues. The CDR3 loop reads CASSFAWQARDTQYF. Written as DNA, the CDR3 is TGTGCCAGCAGTTTTGCATGGCAAGCGCGGGATACGCAGTATTTT.

In DNA form, the CDR3 reads TGCGCCAGCAGCTTGGCCGGGGGGATCCCTGGGTCCTCGGAAGCTTTCTTT. It specifies CASSLAGGIPGSSEAFF. The chain joins TRBV5-1 to TRBJ1-1, with a possible D match to TRBD1 (5 bases). CDR1 is SGHRS and CDR2 is YFSETQ in the germline V gene. The length of the CDR3 is 17 residues. V was trimmed by 0 bases and J by 8 bases, leaving 23 bases between them.

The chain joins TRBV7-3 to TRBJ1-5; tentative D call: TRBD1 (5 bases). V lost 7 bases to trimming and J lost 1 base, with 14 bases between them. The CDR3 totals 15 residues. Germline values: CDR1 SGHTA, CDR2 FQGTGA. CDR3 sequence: CASTHQGKSNQPQHF. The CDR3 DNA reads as TGTGCCAGCACCCATCAGGGTAAAAGCAATCAGCCCCAGCATTTT.

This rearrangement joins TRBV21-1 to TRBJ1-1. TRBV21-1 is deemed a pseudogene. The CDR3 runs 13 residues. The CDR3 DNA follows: TGTGCCAGCGGGGGTTTTAGCGGGACTGAAGCTTTCTTT. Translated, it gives CASGGFSGTEAFF.

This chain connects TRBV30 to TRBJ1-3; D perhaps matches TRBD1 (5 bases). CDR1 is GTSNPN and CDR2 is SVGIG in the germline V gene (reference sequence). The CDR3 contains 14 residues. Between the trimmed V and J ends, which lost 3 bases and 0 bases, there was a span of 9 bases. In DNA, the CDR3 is TGTGCCTGGAGGATCGGGGGCTCTGGAAACACCATATATTTT. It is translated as CAWRIGGSGNTIYF.

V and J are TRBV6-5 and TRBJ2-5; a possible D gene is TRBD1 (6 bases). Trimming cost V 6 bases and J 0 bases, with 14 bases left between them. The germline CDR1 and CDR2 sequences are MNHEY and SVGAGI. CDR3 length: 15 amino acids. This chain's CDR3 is CASSDWDTHQETQYF. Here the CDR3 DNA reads TGTGCCAGCAGCGACTGGGACACACACCAAGAGACCCAGTACTTC.

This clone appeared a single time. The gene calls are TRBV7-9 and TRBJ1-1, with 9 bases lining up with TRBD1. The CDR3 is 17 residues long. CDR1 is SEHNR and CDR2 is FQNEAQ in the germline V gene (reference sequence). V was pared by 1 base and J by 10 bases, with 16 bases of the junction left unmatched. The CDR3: CASSLGNPGQGNPGAFF. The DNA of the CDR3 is TGTGCCAGCAGCTTAGGTAACCCCGGACAGGGGAATCCTGGAGCTTTCTTT.

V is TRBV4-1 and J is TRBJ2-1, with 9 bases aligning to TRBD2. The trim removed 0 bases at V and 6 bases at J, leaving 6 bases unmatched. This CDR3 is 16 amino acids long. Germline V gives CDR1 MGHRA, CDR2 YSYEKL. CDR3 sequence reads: CASSQEEASGVNEQFF. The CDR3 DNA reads TGCGCCAGCAGCCAAGAAGAGGCTAGCGGGGTCAATGAGCAGTTCTTC.

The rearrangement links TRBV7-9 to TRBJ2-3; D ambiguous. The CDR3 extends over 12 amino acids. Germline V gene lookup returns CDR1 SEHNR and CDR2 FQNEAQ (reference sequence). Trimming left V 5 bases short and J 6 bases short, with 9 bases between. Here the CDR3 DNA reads TGTGCCAGCAGCGAGGTGAGGGATACGCAGTATTTT. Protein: CASSEVRDTQYF.

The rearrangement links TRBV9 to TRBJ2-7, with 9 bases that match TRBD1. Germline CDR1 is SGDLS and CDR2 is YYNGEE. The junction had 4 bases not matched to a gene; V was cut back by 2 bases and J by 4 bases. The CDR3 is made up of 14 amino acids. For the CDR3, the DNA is TGTGCCAGCAGCGTTGGGACAGGGCCTTACGAGCAGTACTTC. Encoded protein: CASSVGTGPYEQYF.

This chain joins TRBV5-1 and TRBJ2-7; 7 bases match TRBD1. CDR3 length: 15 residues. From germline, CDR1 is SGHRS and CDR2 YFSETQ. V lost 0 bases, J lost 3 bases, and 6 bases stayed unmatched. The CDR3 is CASSLGDSKFYEQYF. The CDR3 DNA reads TGCGCCAGCAGCTTGGGGGACAGTAAATTCTACGAGCAGTACTTC.

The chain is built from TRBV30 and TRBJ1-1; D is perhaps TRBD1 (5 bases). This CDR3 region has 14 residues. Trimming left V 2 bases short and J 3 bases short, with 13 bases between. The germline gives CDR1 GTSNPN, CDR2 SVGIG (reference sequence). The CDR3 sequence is CAWSTGGGDTEAFF. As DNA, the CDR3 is TGTGCCTGGAGTACGGGTGGGGGGGACACTGAAGCTTTCTTT.

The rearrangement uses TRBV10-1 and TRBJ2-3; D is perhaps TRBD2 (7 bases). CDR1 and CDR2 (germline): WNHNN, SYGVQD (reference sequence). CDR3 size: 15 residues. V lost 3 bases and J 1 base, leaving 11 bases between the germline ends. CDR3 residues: CASSDEGGRTDTQYF. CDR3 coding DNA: TGCGCCAGCAGTGATGAGGGGGGGCGCACAGATACGCAGTATTTT.

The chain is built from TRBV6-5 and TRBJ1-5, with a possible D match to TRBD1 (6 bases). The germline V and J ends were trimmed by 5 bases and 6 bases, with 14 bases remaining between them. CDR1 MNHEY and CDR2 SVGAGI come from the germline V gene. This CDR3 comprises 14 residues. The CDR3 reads CASSPGGSSQPQHF. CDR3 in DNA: TGTGCCAGCAGTCCGGGGGGCTCTAGTCAGCCCCAGCATTTT.

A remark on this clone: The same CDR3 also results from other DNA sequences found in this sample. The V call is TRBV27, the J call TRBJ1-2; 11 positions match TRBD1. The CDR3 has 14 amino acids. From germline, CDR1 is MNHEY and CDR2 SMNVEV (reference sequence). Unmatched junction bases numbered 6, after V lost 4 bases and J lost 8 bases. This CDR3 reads CASSSGQGAGGYTF. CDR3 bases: TGTGCCAGCAGTTCCGGACAGGGGGCAGGAGGCTACACCTTC.

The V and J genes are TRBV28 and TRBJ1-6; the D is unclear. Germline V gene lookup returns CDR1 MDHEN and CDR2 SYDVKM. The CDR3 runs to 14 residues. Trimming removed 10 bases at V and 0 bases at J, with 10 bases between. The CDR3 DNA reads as TGTGCCACCAAAACGAGCTCCTATAATTCACCCCTCCACTTT. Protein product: CATKTSSYNSPLHF.